Below, 27 T cell receptor beta chains from the same sample are listed, as sequenced in a study of Ad26.COV2.S vaccination and SARS-CoV-2 variants. The method was immunoSEQ multiplex PCR; TCRdb's version includes in-frame clones alone and lacks a portion of them. The sample has 300,000 to 450,000 clones, about 90% seen once; the top ten hold 3.9%. Source: peripheral blood, taken after recovery from COVID-19. These receptors were collected from a human donor who had recovered from COVID-19.

As for this clone: Other DNA sequences of this sample code for an identical CDR3. The chain couples TRBV4-3 to TRBJ2-3; D is uncertain. The CDR3 is 14 amino acids. Germline assignment: CDR1 LGHNA and CDR2 YSLEER. Deletions cut 0 bases from V and 0 bases from J, with 4 bases between. CDR3 sequence: CASSQDGSTDTQYF. The CDR3 DNA follows: TGCGCCAGCAGCCAAGATGGAAGCACAGATACGCAGTATTTT.

J is TRBJ2-5 and V is TRBV7-8; 9 nucleotides line up with TRBD2. The CDR3 loop spans 15 amino acids. The junction had 7 bases not matched to a gene; V was cut back by 3 bases and J by 5 bases. Germline CDR1 SGHVS, CDR2 FQNEAQ. This CDR3 is CASSLRAGGWETQYF. For the CDR3, the DNA is TGTGCCAGCAGCTTGCGAGCGGGGGGCTGGGAGACCCAGTACTTC.

V usage is TRBV6-5 and J usage is TRBJ2-1, with 13 bases lining up with TRBD2. Germline trimming cut 5 bases from V and 10 bases from J; bases unmatched to any gene: 8. The CDR3 contains 15 residues. The germline gives CDR1 MNHEY, CDR2 SVGAGI. CDR3 region: CASSQLAGGSGEQFF. The CDR3 DNA follows: TGTGCCAGCAGTCAACTAGCGGGGGGGTCTGGCGAGCAGTTCTTC.

The genes are TRBV6-1 and TRBJ1-5; no clear D. The CDR3 is 16 residues long. Trimming left V 0 bases short and J 3 bases short, with 12 bases between. Germline lookup yields CDR1 MNHNS and CDR2 SASEGT. The CDR3 nucleotides are TGTGCCAGCAGTGAAGCCGGGTGGCAGGTCAATCAGCCCCAGCATTTT. Its translation: CASSEAGWQVNQPQHF.

The chain uses TRBV6-5 and TRBJ2-3; D not certain. Germline lookup yields CDR1 MNHEY and CDR2 SVGAGI. The CDR3 has 15 amino acids. The V gene lost 3 bases and the J gene lost 4 bases, with 14 bases spanning the gap. The CDR3 spells CASSYSRMASDTQYF. For the CDR3, the DNA is TGTGCCAGCAGTTATAGTCGAATGGCGTCAGATACGCAGTATTTT.

Concerning this clone: Within the sample, other DNA sequences also encode this same CDR3. The chain uses TRBV6-2 or TRBV6-3 and TRBJ1-1, with D unclear. V lost 2 bases and J lost 2, with 6 bases in between. CDR1 and CDR2 from the germline V gene are MNHEY and SVGEGT. There are 13 residues in the CDR3. The CDR3 protein is CASSYGPNTEAFF. CDR3 in DNA: TGTGCCAGCAGTTACGGCCCCAACACTGAAGCTTTCTTT.

This chain connects TRBV11-2 to TRBJ2-5; D gene ambiguous. V gave up 0 bases and J gave up 6 bases, with 2 bases separating them. There are 11 residues in the CDR3. CDR1 SGHAT and CDR2 FQNNGV come from the germline V gene. This CDR3 reads CASSLEQTQYF. CDR3 DNA: TGTGCCAGCAGCTTAGAACAGACCCAGTACTTC.

DNA for the CDR3: TGTGCCAGCAGCTTCCGGATCTCAGCTAACTATGGCTACACCTTC. Its protein is CASSFRISANYGYTF. This chain connects TRBV5-6 to TRBJ1-2; no clear D. V lost 2 bases to trimming and J lost 0 bases, with 11 bases between them. This CDR3 comprises 15 residues. CDR1 SGHDT and CDR2 YYEEEE come from the germline V gene. The entire variable domain, with the rest obtained from reference TRBV5-6 and TRBJ1-2, is as follows: DAGVTQSPTHLIKTRGQQVTLRCSPKSGHDTVSWYQQALGQGPQFIFQYYEEEERQRGNFPDRFSGHQFPNYSSELNVNALLLGDSALYLCASSFRISANYGYTFGSGTRLTVV.

CDR3 in amino acids: CASSPRNSYEQYF. The CDR3 DNA is TGTGCCAGCAGCCCCAGGAACTCCTACGAGCAGTACTTC. V usage is TRBV5-8 and J usage is TRBJ2-7; no definite D call. CDR1 and CDR2 from the germline V gene are SGHTS and YDEGEE. Trimming shortened V by 4 bases and J by 0 bases, and 8 bases separated the two germline ends. There are 13 residues in the CDR3.

The CDR3, as DNA: TGTGCCAGCAGCTTTGAGGCCTCCTACGAGCAGTACTTC. Its translation is CASSFEASYEQYF. The chain recombines TRBV5-4 with TRBJ2-7, with no clear D. The CDR3 runs 13 residues. Trimming removed 2 bases from V and 0 bases from J, with 6 bases in between. CDR1 is SGHNT, CDR2 YYREEE, per germline (reference sequence).

The chain combines TRBV10-3 with TRBJ1-2; 9 bases align to TRBD1. Trimming took 4 bases from V and 2 from J; bases not matched to a gene: 17. Germline CDR1 is ENHRY and CDR2 is SYGVKD. The CDR3 is 19 amino acids. This CDR3 reads CAISGREIGWDRDNYGYTF. The CDR3, as DNA: TGTGCCATCAGTGGACGGGAAATTGGTTGGGACAGGGACAACTATGGCTACACCTTC.

V gene TRBV7-2 combines with J gene TRBJ1-4, with D hard to call. V was trimmed by 3 bases and J by 4 bases, leaving 3 bases between them. This CDR3 has 12 residues. The germline gives CDR1 SGHTA, CDR2 FQGNSA. The chain's CDR3 is CASSFLNEKLFF. In nucleotides, the CDR3 is TGTGCCAGCAGCTTCCTTAATGAAAAACTGTTTTTT.

The J gene is TRBJ2-3, the V gene TRBV27; 11 positions match TRBD2. Trimming cost V 3 bases and J 4 bases; bases outside gene matches: 12. This CDR3 spans 18 amino acids. Germline values: CDR1 MNHEY, CDR2 SMNVEV (reference sequence). DNA for the CDR3: TGTGCCAGCAGTTTCGGGCTAGCGGGGGGCCCAGGGCCAGATACGCAGTATTTT. Translation: CASSFGLAGGPGPDTQYF.

CDR3 sequence: CASSEYSYNEQFF. In DNA, the CDR3 is TGTGCCAGTAGTGAATATTCCTACAATGAGCAGTTCTTC. The chain has TRBV19 and TRBJ2-1, with D unresolved. Germline values: CDR1 LNHDA, CDR2 SQIVND (reference sequence). The V end was cut by 5 bases, the J end by 1 base, with 6 bases between. This CDR3 has 13 residues.

This sequence joins TRBV4-3 and TRBJ2-1; the D is unclear. Trimming took 0 bases from V and 3 from J, leaving 9 bases between them. The CDR3 has 15 amino acids. Germline values: CDR1 LGHNA, CDR2 YSLEER. For the CDR3, the DNA is TGCGCCAGCAGCCAAGATCGTACAGTCTACAATGAGCAGTTCTTC. Translation: CASSQDRTVYNEQFF.

The rearrangement joins TRBV6-1 to TRBJ1-5; no clear D gene. Germline CDR1 is MNHNS and CDR2 is SASEGT. V shed 4 bases and J shed 5 bases, with 21 bases lying between them. CDR3 size: 17 residues. CDR3 in amino acids: CASSAELTAAGDQPQHF. As DNA, the CDR3 is TGTGCCAGCAGTGCAGAGCTAACAGCCGCTGGGGATCAGCCCCAGCATTTT.

In this sample, this clone turned up once. CDR3 bases: TGTGCCATCAGTGAGTCGATTTGGGGTCAGCCCCAGCATTTT. It translates to CAISESIWGQPQHF. The rearrangement joins TRBV10-3 to TRBJ1-5; the D is unclear. There are 14 residues in the CDR3. Deletions cut 0 bases from V and 6 bases from J, with 9 bases between. The germline V gene encodes CDR1 ENHRY and CDR2 SYGVKD.

The chain links TRBV27 to TRBJ1-5; weak D call: TRBD1 (5 bases). Germline V gene lookup returns CDR1 MNHEY and CDR2 SMNVEV (reference sequence). Trimming pared 2 bases from V and 4 bases from J, leaving 9 bases between. The CDR3 is 14 residues long. CDR3 DNA: TGTGCCAGCAGTTTAGTTAGGGGTAATCAGCCCCAGCATTTT. Translation gives CASSLVRGNQPQHF.

The rearrangement joins TRBV19 to TRBJ2-7, with TRBD1 as a possible D gene (7 bases). The V gene lost 10 bases and the J gene lost 2 bases, with 18 bases spanning the gap. CDR3 length: 14 amino acids. Germline V gene lookup returns CDR1 LNHDA and CDR2 SQIVND (reference sequence). CDR3 DNA: TGTGCCACCAACATGCGGGACAGACCCTACGAGCAGTACTTC. It codes for CATNMRDRPYEQYF. Together with reference TRBV19 and TRBJ2-7, the CDR3 gives the full variable domain: DGGITQSPKYLFRKEGQNVTLSCEQNLNHDAMYWYRQDPGQGLRLIYYSQIVNDFQKGDIAEGYSVSREKKESFPLTVTSAQKNPTAFYLCATNMRDRPYEQYFGPGTRLTVT.

The rearrangement uses TRBV5-6 and TRBJ2-7; D is unresolved. The CDR3 has 13 amino acids. Germline lookup yields CDR1 SGHDT and CDR2 YYEEEE. Trimming left V 4 bases short and J 0 bases short, with 8 bases between. CDR3 DNA: TGTGCCAGCAGCCACTTAATCTCCTACGAGCAGTACTTC. Translating it yields CASSHLISYEQYF.

The rearrangement links TRBV5-1 to TRBJ1-2, with no clear D. This CDR3 is 13 amino acids long. Germline CDR1 SGHRS, CDR2 YFSETQ. Trimming cost V 0 bases and J 5 bases, with 8 bases left between them. CDR3 residues: CASSLDAVYGYTF. In DNA, the CDR3 is TGCGCCAGCAGCTTGGACGCGGTTTATGGCTACACCTTC.

This clone was seen more than once but under ten times. The genes are TRBV24-1 and TRBJ2-7; 8 nucleotides agree with TRBD1. From germline, CDR1 is KGHDR and CDR2 SFDVKD. V lost 8 bases to trimming and J lost 3 bases; unmatched junction nucleotides: 8. This CDR3 is 14 amino acids long. The CDR3 DNA reads as TGTGCCACCATCGTCAGGACAGGGAGCTACGAGCAGTACTTC. Translated: CATIVRTGSYEQYF.

The chain uses TRBV29-1 and TRBJ2-3; the D is unclear. The CDR3 runs 13 residues. CDR1 is SQVTM and CDR2 is ANQGSEA in the germline V gene. Trimming stripped 3 bases from V and 1 base from J, with 8 bases between. Written as DNA, the CDR3 is TGCAGCGTTGAGTACGGGCGCACAGATACGCAGTATTTT. It specifies CSVEYGRTDTQYF.

The V and J genes are TRBV19 and TRBJ2-3; 8 bases align to TRBD1. The J segment lost 1 base and the V segment lost 6 bases, leaving 12 bases of the junction unmatched. Per germline, CDR1 LNHDA and CDR2 SQIVND (reference sequence). The CDR3 totals 17 residues. Here the CDR3 DNA reads TGTGCCAGTAGAACGACAGGGGCCGGCGTGGGCACAGATACGCAGTATTTT. Translated, it gives CASRTTGAGVGTDTQYF.

This chain connects TRBV6-5 to TRBJ2-5; possible D gene TRBD1, 5 bases. V was pared by 5 bases and J by 4 bases, with 11 bases between. This CDR3 spans 13 amino acids. CDR1 is MNHEY and CDR2 is SVGAGI in the germline V gene. The CDR3 is CASSPTARETQYF. The CDR3 DNA follows: TGTGCCAGCAGTCCGACAGCCCGAGAGACCCAGTACTTC.

This clone appeared a single time. The chain is built from TRBV3-1 (or the pseudogene TRBV3-2) and TRBJ1-2; 10 bases map to TRBD1. Germline V gene sequence: CDR1 LGHDT, CDR2 YNNKEL (reference sequence). CDR3 length: 13 residues. After removal of 4 bases from V and 4 bases from J, the junction contained 0 bases not matched to a gene. The CDR3 DNA reads TGTGCCAGCAGCCGGGACAGGGGCTATGGCTACACCTTC. Its translation: CASSRDRGYGYTF.

The chain joins TRBV27 to TRBJ2-7; possible D gene TRBD1, 6 bases. The germline CDR1 and CDR2 sequences are MNHEY and SMNVEV (reference sequence). Trimming cost V 6 bases and J 8 bases, with 23 bases left between them. The CDR3 is 15 amino acids. In DNA form, the CDR3 reads TGTGCCAGCAGCAAGAACGGGGACACAAAAGTGAAGCAGTACTTC. Its protein product is CASSKNGDTKVKQYF.